These 16 T cell receptor beta chains originate from one sample sequenced in a study of T cell repertoires in cytomegalovirus infection. Via MiXCR, TCRdb re-called the reads, giving one row per CDR3 protein. The sample lists almost 500,000 distinct CDR3 sequences; roughly 12% were seen once. The specimen sequenced was PBMCs. The receptors come from a human donor in good health (CMV status not recorded). Some clones in this sample may be carry-over from other donors' samples.

This clonotype came up many times. The rearrangement uses TRBV7-8 and TRBJ2-7; 7 bases are a match to TRBD1. The CDR3 spans 15 residues. Germline lookup yields CDR1 SGHVS and CDR2 FQNEAQ. The J segment lost 2 bases and the V segment lost 5 bases, leaving 9 bases of the junction unmatched. The CDR3 is CASSPGQDITYEQYF. In DNA form, the CDR3 reads TGTGCCAGCAGCCCTGGACAGGATATTACCTACGAGCAGTACTTC.

For this clonotype: A read error may explain this, as a much larger clone is one base away. V gene TRBV10-3 combines with J gene TRBJ2-1, with D tentatively TRBD2 (6 bases). The CDR3 contains 15 residues. Germline CDR1 and CDR2: ENHRY and SYGVKD. V was shortened by 0 bases and J by 5 bases, with 11 bases between the two germline ends. The CDR3 here is CAISESGGMDNEQFF. The CDR3 nucleotides read TGTGCCATCAGTGAGTCCGGCGGGATGGACAATGAGCAGTTCTTC.

This clonotype was counted ten times or more. CDR3 bases: TGTGCCAGCAGCCGAACCGGGACAGGGAATGAGCAGTTCTTC. Translation gives CASSRTGTGNEQFF. The V gene is TRBV11-2, the J gene TRBJ2-1, with TRBD1 identical over 9 bases. V dropped 5 bases and J dropped 7; count of bases not matched to a gene: 6. There are 14 residues in the CDR3. Germline-derived CDR1 and CDR2 are SGHAT and FQNNGV.

This clonotype was detected a few times. The rearrangement uses TRBV7-7 and TRBJ2-1; the D call may be TRBD1 or TRBD2 (5 bases each). Between the trimmed V and J ends, which lost 1 base and 2 bases, there was a span of 9 bases. The length of the CDR3 is 15 residues. Germline V gene data show CDR1 as SSHAT and CDR2 as FNYEAQ (reference sequence). The CDR3 bases are TGTGCCAGCAGCTTAGACGGGGCCGCCTACAATGAGCAGTTCTTC. Translation gives CASSLDGAAYNEQFF. Together with reference TRBV7-7 and TRBJ2-1, the CDR3 gives the full variable domain: GAGVSQSPRYKVTKRGQDVTLRCDPISSHATLYWYQQALGQGPEFLTYFNYEAQPDKSGLPSDRFSAERPEGSISTLTIQRTEQRDSAMYRCASSLDGAAYNEQFFGPGTRLTVL.

This clonotype has more than one count but fewer than ten. In nucleotides, the CDR3 is TGCGCCAGCAGCCCCAGAGGGGGAACCTACAATGAGCAGTTCTTC. This sequence encodes CASSPRGGTYNEQFF. The chain carries TRBV5-1 and TRBJ2-1; possible D gene TRBD1, 6 bases. CDR1 is SGHRS, CDR2 YFSETQ, per germline. The germline V and J ends were trimmed by 4 bases and 2 bases, with 13 bases remaining between them. This CDR3 is 15 amino acids long.

This clonotype was observed many times. This rearrangement joins TRBV12-3 or TRBV12-4 to TRBJ1-5; maybe TRBD1 (5 bases). Trimming took off 1 base at V and 6 bases at J, with 10 bases between the two ends. The CDR3 is 14 amino acids. Written as DNA, the CDR3 is TGTGCCAGCAGTTTAGGACAGCCACTTCAGCCCCAGCATTTT. Amino acids: CASSLGQPLQPQHF.

Regarding this clonotype: This sequence may be a read error, since a much larger clone differs from it by one base. The genes are TRBV4-2 and TRBJ1-6; D is ambiguous. Trimming removed 6 bases from V and 2 bases from J, with 14 bases in between. From germline, CDR1 is LGHNA and CDR2 YNFKEQ. CDR3 size: 16 residues. CDR3 sequence (DNA): TGTGCCAGCAGTCGTATAGGAGGCCCCTATAATTCACCCCTCCACTTT. It is translated as CASSRIGGPYNSPLHF.

This clonotype was found a few times. The chain uses TRBV6-1 and TRBJ2-2; a weak D match, TRBD2 (7 bases). Germline-derived CDR1 and CDR2 are MNHNS and SASEGT. Trimming removed 6 bases at V and 3 bases at J, with 14 bases between. The CDR3 has 15 residues. This CDR3 is CASRGGGWDTGELFF. DNA of the CDR3: TGTGCCAGCAGGGGGGGGGGCTGGGACACCGGGGAGCTGTTTTTT.

This clonotype was seen more than once but under ten times. CDR3 nucleotide sequence: TGTGCTAGTGGTTCCGACAGGGCGGCGTTCTATGGCTACACCTTC. Translating gives CASGSDRAAFYGYTF. The rearrangement uses TRBV12-5 and TRBJ1-2; 7 bases agree with TRBD1. V dropped 4 bases and J dropped 4; count of bases not matched to a gene: 9. This CDR3 contains 15 residues. Germline V gives CDR1 LGHNT, CDR2 FRNRAP.

This clonotype has at least ten counts. The chain uses TRBV6-1 and TRBJ1-1; D possibly corresponds to TRBD1 (5 bases). CDR3 length: 10 residues. Per germline, CDR1 MNHNS and CDR2 SASEGT. Trimming took 7 bases from V and 11 from J, leaving 11 bases between them. CDR3 loop: CASIRERAFF. The CDR3 nucleotides are TGTGCCAGCATCAGGGAACGGGCTTTCTTT.

This sequence joins TRBV20-1 and TRBJ2-7, with TRBD1 matching over 7 bases. Germline trimming cut 6 bases from V and 1 base from J; bases unmatched to any gene: 6. Germline CDR1 reads DFQATT; CDR2 reads SNEGSKA (reference sequence). The CDR3 is 13 amino acids. CDR3 coding DNA: TGCAGTGCCCTGGGACAGACTTCCTACGAGCAGTACTTC. It specifies CSALGQTSYEQYF.

J is TRBJ2-6 and V is TRBV9; 8 nucleotides line up with TRBD1. Germline V gene data show CDR1 as SGDLS and CDR2 as YYNGEE. The CDR3 totals 19 residues. With V trimmed by 0 bases and J by 0 bases, 8 bases remained unmatched. As DNA, the CDR3 is TGTGCCAGCAGCGTAGCCCCAGGGGGCACCCCCTCTGGGGCCAACGTCCTGACTTTC. Protein sequence: CASSVAPGGTPSGANVLTF.

The V gene is TRBV5-1, the J gene TRBJ2-3; a possible D gene is TRBD1 (5 bases). Trimming left V 0 bases short and J 2 bases short, with 10 bases between. This CDR3 spans 15 amino acids. CDR1 and CDR2 (germline): SGHRS, YFSETQ. The CDR3 protein is CASSLAGKYTDTQYF. CDR3 bases: TGCGCCAGCAGCTTGGCAGGGAAGTACACAGATACGCAGTATTTT.

This clonotype was recorded many times. The chain is built from TRBV6-1 and TRBJ1-4; possibly TRBD1 for D (6 bases). The germline V gene has CDR1 MNHNS and CDR2 SASEGT. Trimming removed 2 bases at V and 8 bases at J, with 15 bases between. There are 15 residues in the CDR3. The CDR3 loop is CASSERTAIREKLFF. CDR3 bases: TGTGCCAGCAGTGAACGGACAGCAATAAGGGAAAAACTGTTTTTT.

V and J are TRBV7-9 and TRBJ1-6; perhaps TRBD1 as D (6 bases). Germline CDR1 and CDR2: SEHNR and FQNEAQ (reference sequence). The CDR3 contains 15 residues. Trimming took off 6 bases at V and 8 bases at J, with 17 bases between the two ends. The CDR3 DNA sequence: TGTGCCAGCAGGCCCCCCCCGGGACAAGATTCACCCCTCCACTTT. Protein: CASRPPPGQDSPLHF.

The chain is built from TRBV5-1 and TRBJ1-1; D is uncertain. Trimming removed 4 bases from V and 0 bases from J, with 13 bases in between. Germline CDR1 SGHRS, CDR2 YFSETQ. CDR3 length: 15 amino acids. The CDR3 region has the DNA TGCGCCAGCAGCCGCTCAGGTACGATGAACACTGAAGCTTTCTTT. This encodes CASSRSGTMNTEAFF.